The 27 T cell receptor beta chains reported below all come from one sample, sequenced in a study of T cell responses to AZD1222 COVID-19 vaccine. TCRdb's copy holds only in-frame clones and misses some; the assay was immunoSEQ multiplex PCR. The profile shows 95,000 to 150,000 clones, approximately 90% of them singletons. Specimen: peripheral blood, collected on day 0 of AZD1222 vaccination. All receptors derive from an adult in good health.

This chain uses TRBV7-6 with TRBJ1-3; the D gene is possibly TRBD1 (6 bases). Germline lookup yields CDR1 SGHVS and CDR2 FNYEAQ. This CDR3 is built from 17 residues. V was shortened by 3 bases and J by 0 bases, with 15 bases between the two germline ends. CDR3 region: CASSLALTGSSGNTIYF. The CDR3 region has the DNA TGTGCCAGCAGCTTGGCCCTGACAGGTTCCTCTGGAAACACCATATATTTT.

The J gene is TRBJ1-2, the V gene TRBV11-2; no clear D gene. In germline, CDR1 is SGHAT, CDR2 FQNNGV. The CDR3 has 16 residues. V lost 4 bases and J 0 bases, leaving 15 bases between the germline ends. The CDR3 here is CASSSYRGPSNYGYTF. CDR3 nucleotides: TGTGCCAGCAGCTCGTACCGTGGGCCATCTAACTATGGCTACACCTTC. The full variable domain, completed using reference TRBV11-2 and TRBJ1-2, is EAGVAQSPRYKIIEKRQSVAFWCNPISGHATLYWYQQILGQGPKLLIQFQNNGVVDDSQLPKDRFSAERLKGVDSTLKIQPAKLEDSAVYLCASSSYRGPSNYGYTFGSGTRLTVV.

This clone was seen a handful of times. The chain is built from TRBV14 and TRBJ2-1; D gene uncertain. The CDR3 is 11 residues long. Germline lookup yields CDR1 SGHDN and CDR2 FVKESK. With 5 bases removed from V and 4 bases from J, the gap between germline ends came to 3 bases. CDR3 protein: CASSWYNEQFF. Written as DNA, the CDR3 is TGTGCCAGCAGCTGGTACAATGAGCAGTTCTTC.

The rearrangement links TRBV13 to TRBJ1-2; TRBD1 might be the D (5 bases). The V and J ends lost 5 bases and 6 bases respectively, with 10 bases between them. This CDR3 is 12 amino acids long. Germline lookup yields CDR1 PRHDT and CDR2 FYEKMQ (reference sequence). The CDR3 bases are TGTGCCAGCAGCACGGGACTTGATGGCTACACCTTC. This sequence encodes CASSTGLDGYTF.

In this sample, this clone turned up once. CDR3 nucleotide sequence: TGTGCCTGGAGTGTACTGCCCCCCAGAAGCGAGCAGTACTTC. Its protein product is CAWSVLPPRSEQYF. The chain uses TRBV30 and TRBJ2-7; no reliable D call. This CDR3 is 14 amino acids long. Trimming stripped 0 bases from V and 6 bases from J, with 15 bases between. Germline loops: CDR1 GTSNPN, CDR2 SVGIG (reference sequence).

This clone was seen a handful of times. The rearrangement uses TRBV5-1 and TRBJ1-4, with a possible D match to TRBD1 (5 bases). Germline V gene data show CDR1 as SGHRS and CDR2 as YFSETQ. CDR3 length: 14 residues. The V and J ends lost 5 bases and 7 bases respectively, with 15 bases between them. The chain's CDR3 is CASRQDSSIEKLFF. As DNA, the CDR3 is TGCGCCAGCAGACAAGACAGTAGTATTGAAAAACTGTTTTTT.

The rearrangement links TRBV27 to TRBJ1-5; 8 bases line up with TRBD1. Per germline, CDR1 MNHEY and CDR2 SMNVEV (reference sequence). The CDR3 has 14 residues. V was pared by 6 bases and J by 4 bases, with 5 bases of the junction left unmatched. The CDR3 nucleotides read TGTGCCAGCAGCGGGACAGGCCATAATCAGCCCCAGCATTTT. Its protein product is CASSGTGHNQPQHF.

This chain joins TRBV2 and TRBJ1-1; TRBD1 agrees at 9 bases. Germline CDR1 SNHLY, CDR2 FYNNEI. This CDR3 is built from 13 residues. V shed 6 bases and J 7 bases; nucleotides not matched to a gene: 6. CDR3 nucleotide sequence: TGTGCCAGCAGCGCCGACAGGGGGATTGAAGCTTTCTTT. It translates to CASSADRGIEAFF.

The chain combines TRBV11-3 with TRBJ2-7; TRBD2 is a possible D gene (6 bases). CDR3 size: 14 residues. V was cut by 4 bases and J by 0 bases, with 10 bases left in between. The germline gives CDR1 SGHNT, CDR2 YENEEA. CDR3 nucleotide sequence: TGTGCCAGCAGCTCAGGCGGGAACTCCTACGAGCAGTACTTC. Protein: CASSSGGNSYEQYF. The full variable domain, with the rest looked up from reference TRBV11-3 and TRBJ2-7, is EAGVVQSPRYKIIEKKQPVAFWCNPISGHNTLYWYLQNLGQGPELLIRYENEEAVDDSQLPKDRFSAERLKGVDSTLKIQPAELGDSAVYLCASSSGGNSYEQYFGPGTRLTVT.

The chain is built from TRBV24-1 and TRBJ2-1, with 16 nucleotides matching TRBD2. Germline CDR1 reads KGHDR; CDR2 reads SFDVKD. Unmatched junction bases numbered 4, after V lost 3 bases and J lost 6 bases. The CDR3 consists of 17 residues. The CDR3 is CATSDPGTSGRVNEQFF. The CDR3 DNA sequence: TGTGCCACCAGTGATCCCGGGACTAGCGGGAGGGTCAATGAGCAGTTCTTC.

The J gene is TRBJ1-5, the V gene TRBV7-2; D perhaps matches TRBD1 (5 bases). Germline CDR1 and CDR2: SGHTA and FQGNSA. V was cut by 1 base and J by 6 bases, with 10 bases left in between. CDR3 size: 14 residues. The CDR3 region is CASSLVQGGQPQHF. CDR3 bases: TGTGCCAGCAGCTTAGTTCAGGGCGGTCAGCCCCAGCATTTT.

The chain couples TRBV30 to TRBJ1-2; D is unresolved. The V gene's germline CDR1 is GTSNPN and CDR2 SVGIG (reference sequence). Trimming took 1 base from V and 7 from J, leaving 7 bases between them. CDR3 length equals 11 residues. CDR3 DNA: TGTGCCTGGAGTGCCACCTCTGGCTACACCTTC. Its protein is CAWSATSGYTF.

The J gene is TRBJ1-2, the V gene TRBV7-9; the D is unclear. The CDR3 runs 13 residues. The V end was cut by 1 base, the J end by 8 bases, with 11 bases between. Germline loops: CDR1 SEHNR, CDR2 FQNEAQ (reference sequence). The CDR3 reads CASSLGNAVGYTF. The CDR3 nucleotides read TGTGCCAGCAGCTTAGGAAACGCCGTGGGCTACACCTTC.

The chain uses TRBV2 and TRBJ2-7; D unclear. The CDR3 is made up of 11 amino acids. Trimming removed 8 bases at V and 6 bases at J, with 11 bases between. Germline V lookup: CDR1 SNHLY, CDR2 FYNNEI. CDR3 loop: CASGPTLEQYF. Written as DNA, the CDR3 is TGTGCCAGCGGGCCAACCCTCGAGCAGTACTTC.

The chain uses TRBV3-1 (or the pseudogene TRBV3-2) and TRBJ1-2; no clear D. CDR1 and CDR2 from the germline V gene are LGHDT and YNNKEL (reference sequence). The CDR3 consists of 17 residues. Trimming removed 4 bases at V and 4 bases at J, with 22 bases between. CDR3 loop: CASSPDGVRQEFYGYTF. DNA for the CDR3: TGTGCCAGCAGCCCCGACGGGGTCAGGCAGGAGTTCTATGGCTACACCTTC.

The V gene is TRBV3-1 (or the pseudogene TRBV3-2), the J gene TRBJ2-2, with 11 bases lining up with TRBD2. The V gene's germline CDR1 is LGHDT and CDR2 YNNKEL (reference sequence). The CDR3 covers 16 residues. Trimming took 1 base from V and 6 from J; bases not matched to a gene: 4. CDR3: CASSQGLAGRPGELFF. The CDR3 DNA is TGTGCCAGCAGCCAAGGACTAGCGGGGAGGCCCGGGGAGCTGTTTTTT.

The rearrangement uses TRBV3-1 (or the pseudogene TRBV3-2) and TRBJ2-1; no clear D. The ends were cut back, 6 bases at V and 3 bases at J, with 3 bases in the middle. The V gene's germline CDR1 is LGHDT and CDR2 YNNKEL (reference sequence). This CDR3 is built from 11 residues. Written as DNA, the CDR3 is TGTGCCAGCAGTGGCTACAATGAGCAGTTCTTC. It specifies CASSGYNEQFF.

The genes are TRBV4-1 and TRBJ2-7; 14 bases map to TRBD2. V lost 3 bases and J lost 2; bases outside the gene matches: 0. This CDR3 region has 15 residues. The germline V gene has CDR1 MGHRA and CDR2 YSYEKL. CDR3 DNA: TGCGCCAGCAGCCAGGGACTAGCGGGGGCCTACGAGCAGTACTTC. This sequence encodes CASSQGLAGAYEQYF.

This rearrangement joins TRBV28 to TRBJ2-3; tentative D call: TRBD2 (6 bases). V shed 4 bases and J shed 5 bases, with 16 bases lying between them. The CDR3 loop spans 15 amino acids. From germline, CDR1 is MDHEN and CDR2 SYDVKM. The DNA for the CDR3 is TGTGCCAGCAGTTCGGCAGGGAGGCGTGTAGATACGCAGTATTTT. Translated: CASSSAGRRVDTQYF.

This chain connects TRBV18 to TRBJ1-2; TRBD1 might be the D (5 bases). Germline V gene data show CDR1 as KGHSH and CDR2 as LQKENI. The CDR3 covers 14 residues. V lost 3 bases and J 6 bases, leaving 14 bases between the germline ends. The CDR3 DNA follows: TGTGCCAGCTCACCCTGGACATCTTCTGATGGCTACACCTTC. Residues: CASSPWTSSDGYTF.

The CDR3 nucleotides read TGTGCCAGCAGTTACTCGGACAGAAATCAGCCCCAGCATTTT. Its translation: CASSYSDRNQPQHF. This chain links TRBV6-5 with TRBJ1-5; possibly TRBD1 for D (6 bases). Germline V gives CDR1 MNHEY, CDR2 SVGAGI. V lost 0 bases to trimming and J lost 4 bases, with 7 bases between them. The CDR3 spans 14 residues.

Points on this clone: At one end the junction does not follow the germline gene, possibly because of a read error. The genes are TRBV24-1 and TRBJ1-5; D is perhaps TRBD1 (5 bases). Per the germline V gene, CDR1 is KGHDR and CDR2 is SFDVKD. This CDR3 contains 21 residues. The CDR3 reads CATSDWARRGGATYSNQPQHF. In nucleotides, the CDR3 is TGTGCCACCAGCGATTGGGCGCGGAGGGGAGGAGCGACCTATAGCAATCAGCCCCAGCATTTT.

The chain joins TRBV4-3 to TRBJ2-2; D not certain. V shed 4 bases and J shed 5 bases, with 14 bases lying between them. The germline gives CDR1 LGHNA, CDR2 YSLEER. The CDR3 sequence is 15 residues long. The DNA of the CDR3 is TGCGCCAGCAGCCCCTTCGCGTCCCCGACCGGGGAGCTGTTTTTT. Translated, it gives CASSPFASPTGELFF.

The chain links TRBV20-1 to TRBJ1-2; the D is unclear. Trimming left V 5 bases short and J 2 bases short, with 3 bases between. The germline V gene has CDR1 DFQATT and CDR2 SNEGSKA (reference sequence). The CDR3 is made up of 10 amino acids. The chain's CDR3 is CSAENYGYTF. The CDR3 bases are TGCAGTGCTGAGAACTATGGCTACACCTTC.

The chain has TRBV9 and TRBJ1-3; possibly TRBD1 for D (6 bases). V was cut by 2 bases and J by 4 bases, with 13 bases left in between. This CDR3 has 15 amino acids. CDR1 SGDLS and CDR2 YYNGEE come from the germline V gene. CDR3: CASSVGGGTGNTIYF. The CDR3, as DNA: TGTGCCAGCAGCGTTGGAGGGGGAACGGGAAACACCATATATTTT. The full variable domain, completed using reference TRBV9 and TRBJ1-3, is DSGVTQTPKHLITATGQRVTLRCSPRSGDLSVYWYQQSLDQGLQFLIQYYNGEERAKGNILERFSAQQFPDLHSELNLSSLELGDSALYFCASSVGGGTGNTIYFGEGSWLTVV.

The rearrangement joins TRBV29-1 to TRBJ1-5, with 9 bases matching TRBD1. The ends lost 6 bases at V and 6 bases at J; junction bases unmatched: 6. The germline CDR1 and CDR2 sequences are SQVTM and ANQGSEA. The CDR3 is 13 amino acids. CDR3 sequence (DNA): TGCAGCGTGGGGGACAGGGCGGGTCAGCCCCAGCATTTT. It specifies CSVGDRAGQPQHF.

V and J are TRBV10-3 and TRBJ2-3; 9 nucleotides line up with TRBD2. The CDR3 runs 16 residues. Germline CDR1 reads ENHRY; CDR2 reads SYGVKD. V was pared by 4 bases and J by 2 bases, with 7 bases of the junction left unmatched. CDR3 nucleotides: TGTGCCATCAGTGGGGCCCGCGGGGGGGACACAGATACGCAGTATTTT. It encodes CAISGARGGDTDTQYF.